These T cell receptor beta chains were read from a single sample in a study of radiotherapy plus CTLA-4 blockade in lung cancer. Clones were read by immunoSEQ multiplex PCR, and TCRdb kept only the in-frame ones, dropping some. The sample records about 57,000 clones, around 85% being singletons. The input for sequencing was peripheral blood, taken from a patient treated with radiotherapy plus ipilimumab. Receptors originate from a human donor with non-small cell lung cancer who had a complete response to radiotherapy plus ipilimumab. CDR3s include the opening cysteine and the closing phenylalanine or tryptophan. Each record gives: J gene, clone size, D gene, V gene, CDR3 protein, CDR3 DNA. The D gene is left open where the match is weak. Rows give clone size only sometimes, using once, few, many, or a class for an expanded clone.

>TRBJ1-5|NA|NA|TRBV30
CAWRGSGKGSMNQPQHF
TGTGCCTGGAGGGGGTCAGGGAAGGGTAGTATGAACCAGCCCCAGCATTTT
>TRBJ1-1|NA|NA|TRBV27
CASSYAGSRMNTEAFF
TGTGCCAGCAGTTATGCGGGGTCTCGGATGAACACTGAAGCTTTCTTT
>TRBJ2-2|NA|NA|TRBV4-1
CASRSLANTGELFF
TGCGCCAGCAGATCTCTAGCGAACACCGGGGAGCTGTTTTTT
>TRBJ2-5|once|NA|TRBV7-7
CASSLGGGDQETQYF
TGTGCTAGCAGCTTAGGAGGGGGCGACCAAGAGACCCAGTACTTC
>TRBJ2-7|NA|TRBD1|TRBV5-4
CASSSRGTAYEQYF
TGTGCCAGCAGTTCCCGAGGGACAGCCTACGAGCAGTACTTC
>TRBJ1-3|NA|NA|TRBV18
CASSEVMGGSGNTIYF
TGTGCCAGCTCCGAGGTGATGGGAGGCTCTGGAAACACCATATATTTT
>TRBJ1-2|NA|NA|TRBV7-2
CASSLSLVESNYGYTF
TGTGCCAGCAGCTTATCTCTAGTAGAATCTAACTATGGCTACACCTTC
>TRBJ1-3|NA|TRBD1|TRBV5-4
CASSRRGQGTGGNTIYF
TGTGCCAGCAGCCGGCGGGGACAGGGAACCGGTGGAAACACCATATATTTT
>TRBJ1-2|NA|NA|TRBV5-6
CASSQDGGIGYTF
TGTGCCAGCAGCCAAGACGGGGGTATTGGCTACACCTTC
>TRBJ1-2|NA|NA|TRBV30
CAWGDFTGYGYTF
TGTGCCTGGGGGGACTTTACCGGCTATGGCTACACCTTC